This TCR beta chain was recovered during a study of cytomegalovirus exposure and HLA in healthy donors. About the study: Tens of millions of unique TCRs from HLA-typed donors made up an early data release. Most donors, about 82% of approximately 400 genotyped, fell in the Caucasian-associated ancestry cluster.

The CDR3 consists of 11 residues. Trimming shortened V by 6 bases and J by 8 bases, and 12 bases separated the two germline ends. CDR1 SQVTM and CDR2 ANQGSEA come from the germline V gene. This clone was seen only once. 60 Vbeta and 13 Jbeta primers were used in PCR. Profiled with immunoSEQ multiplex PCR; TCRdb holds only in-frame clones, not every one. The profile shows approximately 69,000 clones, 60% to 80% of them singletons. This receptor was taken from a woman in her twenties or thirties in good health and CMV-seropositive. The sequenced sample consisted of PBMCs. The chain couples TRBV29-1 to TRBJ2-3, with D tentatively TRBD1 (6 bases). In DNA, the CDR3 is TGCAGCGTCCAATGGGGGCGTACGCAGTATTTT. As protein: CSVQWGRTQYF.